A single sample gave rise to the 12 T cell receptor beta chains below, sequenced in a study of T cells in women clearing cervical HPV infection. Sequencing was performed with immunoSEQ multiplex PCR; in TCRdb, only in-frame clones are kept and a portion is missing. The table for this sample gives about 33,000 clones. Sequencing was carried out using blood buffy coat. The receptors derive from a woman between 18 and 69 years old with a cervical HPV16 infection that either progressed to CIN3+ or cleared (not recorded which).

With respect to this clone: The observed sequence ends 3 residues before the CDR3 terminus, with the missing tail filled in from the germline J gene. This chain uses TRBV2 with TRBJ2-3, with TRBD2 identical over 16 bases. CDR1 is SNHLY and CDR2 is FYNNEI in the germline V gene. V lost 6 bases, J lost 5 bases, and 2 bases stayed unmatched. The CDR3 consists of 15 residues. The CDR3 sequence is CASSGTSGREDTQYF. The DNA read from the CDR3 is TGTGCCAGCAGCGGGACTAGCGGGAGGGAAGATACG.

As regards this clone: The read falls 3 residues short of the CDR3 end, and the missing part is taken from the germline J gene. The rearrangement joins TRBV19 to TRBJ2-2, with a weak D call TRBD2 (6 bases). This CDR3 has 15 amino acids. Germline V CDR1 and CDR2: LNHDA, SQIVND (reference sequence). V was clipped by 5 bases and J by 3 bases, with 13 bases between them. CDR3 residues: CASSRTGLDTGELFF. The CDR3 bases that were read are TGTGCCAGTAGTCGAACGGGACTCGACACCGGGGAG.

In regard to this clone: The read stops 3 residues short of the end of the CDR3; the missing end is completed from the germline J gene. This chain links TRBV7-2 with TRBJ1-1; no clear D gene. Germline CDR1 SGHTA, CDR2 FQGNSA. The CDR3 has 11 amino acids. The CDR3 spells CASSNTDTAFF. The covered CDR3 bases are TGTGCCAGCAGTAACACAGATACG.

The CDR3 bases that were read are TGTGCCAGTACCAGAGTTCCCGGGACAAAAGGCAAAAACATC. Amino acids: CASTRVPGTKGKNI. The CDR3 as a whole reads CASTRVPGTKGKNIYTF. The V gene is TRBV19, the J gene TRBJ1-2; D perhaps matches TRBD1 (6 bases). From the germline J gene comes the end of the CDR3, since the read stops 3 residues before it. The CDR3 sequence is 17 residues long. Germline CDR1 reads LNHDA; CDR2 reads SQIVND (reference sequence).

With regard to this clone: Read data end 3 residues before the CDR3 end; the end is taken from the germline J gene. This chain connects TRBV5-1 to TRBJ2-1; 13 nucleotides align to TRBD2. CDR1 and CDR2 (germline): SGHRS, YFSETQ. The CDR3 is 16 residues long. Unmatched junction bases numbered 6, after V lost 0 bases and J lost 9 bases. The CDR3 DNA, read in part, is TGCGCCAGCAGCTTGGCGGGACTAGCGGGGAACGGTGAG. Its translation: CASSLAGLAGNGE. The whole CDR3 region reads CASSLAGLAGNGEQFF.

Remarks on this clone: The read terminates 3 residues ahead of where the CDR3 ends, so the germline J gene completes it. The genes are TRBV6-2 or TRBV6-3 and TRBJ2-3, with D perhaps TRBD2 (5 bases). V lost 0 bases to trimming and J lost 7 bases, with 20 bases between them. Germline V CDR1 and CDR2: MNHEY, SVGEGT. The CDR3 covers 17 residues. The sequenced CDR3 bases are TGTGCCAGCAGTTACTCCCCAAGTGGGGTGGACTTATATACG. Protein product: CASSYSPSGVDLYT. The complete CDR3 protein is CASSYSPSGVDLYTQYF.

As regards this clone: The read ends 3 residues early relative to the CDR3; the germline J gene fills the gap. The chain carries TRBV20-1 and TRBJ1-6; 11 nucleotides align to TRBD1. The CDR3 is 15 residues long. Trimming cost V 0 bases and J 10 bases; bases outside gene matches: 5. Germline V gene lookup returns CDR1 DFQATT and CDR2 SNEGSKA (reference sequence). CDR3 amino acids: CSARDLDRGLSPLHF. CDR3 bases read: TGCAGTGCTAGAGATTTGGACAGGGGGCTGTCACCC.

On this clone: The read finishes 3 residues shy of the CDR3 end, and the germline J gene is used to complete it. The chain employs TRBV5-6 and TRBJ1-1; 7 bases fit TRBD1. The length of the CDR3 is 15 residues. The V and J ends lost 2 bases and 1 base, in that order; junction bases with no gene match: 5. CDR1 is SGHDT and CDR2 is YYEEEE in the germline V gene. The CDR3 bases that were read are TGTGCCAGCAGCTTCTGGGACAGAAAGAACACTGAA. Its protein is CASSFWDRKNTE. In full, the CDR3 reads CASSFWDRKNTEAFF.

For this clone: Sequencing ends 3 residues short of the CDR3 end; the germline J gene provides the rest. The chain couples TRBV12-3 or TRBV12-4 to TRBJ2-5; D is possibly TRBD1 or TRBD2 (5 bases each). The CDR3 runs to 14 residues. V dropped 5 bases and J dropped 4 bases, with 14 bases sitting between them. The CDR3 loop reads CASSEGPGRETQYF. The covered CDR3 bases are TGTGCCAGCAGTGAGGGGCCAGGACGAGAGACC.

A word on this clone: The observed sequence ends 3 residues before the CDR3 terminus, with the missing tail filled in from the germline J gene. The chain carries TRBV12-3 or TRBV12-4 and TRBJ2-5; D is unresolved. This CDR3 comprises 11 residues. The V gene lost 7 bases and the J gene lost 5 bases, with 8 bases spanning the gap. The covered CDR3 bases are TGTGCCAGCACCCTCGGGGAGACC. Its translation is CASTLGET. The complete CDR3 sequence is CASTLGETQYF.

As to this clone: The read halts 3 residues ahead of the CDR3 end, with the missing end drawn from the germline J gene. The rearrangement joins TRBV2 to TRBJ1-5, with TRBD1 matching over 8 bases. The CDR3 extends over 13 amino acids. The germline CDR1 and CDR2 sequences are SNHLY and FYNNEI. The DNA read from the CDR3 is TGTGCCAGCAGTGGACAGGGGAGGGGCCCC. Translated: CASSGQGRGP. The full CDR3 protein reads CASSGQGRGPQHF.

The CDR3 is CASSFQGDYGYTF. The sequenced CDR3 bases are TGTGCCAGCAGTTTTCAGGGGGACTATGGC. The chain joins TRBV12-3 or TRBV12-4 to TRBJ1-2; 7 nucleotides agree with TRBD1. The sequence runs out 3 residues before the end of the CDR3; the remainder is reconstructed from the germline J gene. J was trimmed by 3 bases and V by 3 bases; bases with no gene match: 1. CDR3 length: 13 amino acids.